The 5 T cell receptor beta chains below come from one sample, sequenced in a study of blood T cell repertoires in COVID-19. The assay was immunoSEQ multiplex PCR, and TCRdb's table has in-frame clones only and misses some. The repertoire holds approximately 100,000 clones, with approximately 86% as singletons. Material for sequencing was peripheral blood. The receptors were sampled from a human donor in a cohort sampled during active COVID-19.

This chain uses TRBV5-4 with TRBJ2-1; TRBD2 agrees at 9 bases. The germline gives CDR1 SGHNT, CDR2 YYREEE (reference sequence). This CDR3 contains 16 residues. V lost 4 bases and J lost 10; bases outside the gene matches: 15. The CDR3 sequence is CASSARGAGGPGEQFF. The CDR3, as DNA: TGTGCCAGCAGCGCTAGGGGGGCGGGAGGGCCAGGAGAGCAGTTCTTC.

The CDR3 protein is CASSLLGENYGYTF. CDR3 coding DNA: TGTGCCAGCAGCTTACTCGGAGAAAACTATGGCTACACCTTC. This chain connects TRBV7-8 to TRBJ1-2, with D unclear. The CDR3 spans 14 residues. Germline V CDR1 and CDR2: SGHVS, FQNEAQ. Trimming cost V 2 bases and J 2 bases, with 9 bases left between them.

The V gene is TRBV19, the J gene TRBJ1-2, with 7 bases lining up with TRBD1. Germline V gene sequence: CDR1 LNHDA, CDR2 SQIVND (reference sequence). This CDR3 spans 14 amino acids. V lost 5 bases and J lost 3; bases outside the gene matches: 6. CDR3 residues: CASSPGQEDYGYTF. The DNA of the CDR3 is TGTGCCAGTAGTCCAGGACAGGAAGACTATGGCTACACCTTC.

The rearrangement links TRBV6-6 to TRBJ1-4; 10 bases fit TRBD1. V trimming: 0 bases; J trimming: 11 bases; junction bases outside the gene matches: 9. The CDR3 runs to 16 residues. Germline lookup yields CDR1 MNHNY and CDR2 SVGAGI (reference sequence). The CDR3 protein is CASSYSTGTGVEKLFF. CDR3 coding DNA: TGTGCCAGCAGTTACTCCACCGGGACAGGGGTGGAGAAACTGTTTTTT.

The rearrangement links TRBV30 to TRBJ1-1; 7 bases align to TRBD1. The V gene end was trimmed by 2 bases and the J gene end by 1 base; junction bases not matched to a gene: 4. The germline CDR1 and CDR2 sequences are GTSNPN and SVGIG (reference sequence). CDR3 length equals 14 residues. The CDR3 DNA follows: TGTGCCTGGAGTCGGGACAGCCGGAACACTGAAGCTTTCTTT. It encodes CAWSRDSRNTEAFF.